These 8 T cell receptor beta chains were sequenced from one sample in a study of a mutant IDH1 vaccine in newly diagnosed glioma. Antigens of these TCRs are unknown. Time point of the sample: week 11, during vaccination. With topical imiquimod, each dose of the vaccine consisted of 300 ug of mutant IDH1 20-mer peptide. Some clones are missing from TCRdb's copy, which holds only in-frame ones; the method was immunoSEQ multiplex PCR. Among about 130,000 clones listed, about 82% were seen once. The specimen was PBMCs, collected from a glioma patient whose treatment included an IDH1 peptide vaccine. All receptors derive from a man aged 40-50 years with glioma.

The chain uses TRBV29-1 and TRBJ1-1; 10 bases line up with TRBD1. The CDR3 length is 12 residues. Trimming at V came to 7 bases and at J to 7 bases, leaving 6 bases not matched to a gene. Per the germline V gene, CDR1 is SQVTM and CDR2 is ANQGSEA. The CDR3 coding sequence is TGCAGCGCAAGACAGGGGGCTAGTGAAGCTTTCTTT. It codes for CSARQGASEAFF.

The genes are TRBV5-6 and TRBJ2-7; possible D gene TRBD1, 5 bases. Germline-derived CDR1 and CDR2 are SGHDT and YYEEEE. V was trimmed by 0 bases and J by 0 bases, leaving 7 bases between them. CDR3 length equals 14 residues. CDR3 amino acids: CASSLVDSSYEQYF. The CDR3 nucleotides read TGTGCCAGCAGCTTGGTCGACAGCTCCTACGAGCAGTACTTC.

The genes are TRBV28 and TRBJ2-5; 7 bases agree with TRBD2. The trim removed 3 bases at V and 5 bases at J, leaving 6 bases unmatched. The CDR3 sequence is 14 residues long. Germline CDR1 reads MDHEN; CDR2 reads SYDVKM. The CDR3 loop reads CASSLGGPGETQYF. Written as DNA, the CDR3 is TGTGCCAGCAGTTTGGGAGGGCCGGGGGAGACCCAGTACTTC.

This clone was counted once. The J gene is TRBJ2-7, the V gene TRBV23-1; D perhaps matches TRBD2 (5 bases). TRBV23-1 is given ORF status, its function remaining uncertain. The CDR3 is made up of 12 amino acids. Trimming left V 2 bases short and J 7 bases short, with 9 bases between. In nucleotides, the CDR3 is TGCGCCAGCAGTCAACCCGGGATTGAGCAGTACTTC. This codes for CASSQPGIEQYF.

The chain employs TRBV6-5 and TRBJ2-1; 9 bases line up with TRBD2. The germline gives CDR1 MNHEY, CDR2 SVGAGI. The CDR3 contains 15 residues. The ends lost 4 bases at V and 4 bases at J; junction bases unmatched: 5. The CDR3, as DNA: TGTGCCAGCAGTTTAGCGGGAGCTAGTTACAATGAGCAGTTCTTC. Protein: CASSLAGASYNEQFF.

The rearrangement links TRBV10-1 to TRBJ2-7; 8 bases line up with TRBD1. CDR1 and CDR2 (germline): WNHNN, SYGVQD (reference sequence). There are 17 residues in the CDR3. V dropped 4 bases and J dropped 1; count of bases not matched to a gene: 12. CDR3 coding DNA: TGCGCCAGCAGTGTGAAACAGGGGGATTCTAATTCCTACGAGCAGTACTTC. Its protein is CASSVKQGDSNSYEQYF.

This clone came up a few times. This chain uses TRBV5-1 with TRBJ2-1, with D possibly called TRBD1 or TRBD2 (5 bases each). Germline V CDR1 and CDR2: SGHRS, YFSETQ. The length of the CDR3 is 14 residues. Trimming pared 0 bases from V and 6 bases from J, leaving 10 bases between. The CDR3 region is CASSLGGSSNEQFF. In DNA form, the CDR3 reads TGCGCCAGCAGCTTGGGGGGGTCCAGCAATGAGCAGTTCTTC.

This clone turned up a few times. The gene calls are TRBV29-1 and TRBJ1-5; a weak D match, TRBD1 (5 bases). Germline V CDR1 and CDR2: SQVTM, ANQGSEA. V lost 6 bases and J lost 7, with 16 bases in between. CDR3 length equals 13 residues. This CDR3 is CSVKAGGGQPQHF. Here the CDR3 DNA reads TGCAGCGTGAAGGCGGGGGGAGGGCAGCCCCAGCATTTT.